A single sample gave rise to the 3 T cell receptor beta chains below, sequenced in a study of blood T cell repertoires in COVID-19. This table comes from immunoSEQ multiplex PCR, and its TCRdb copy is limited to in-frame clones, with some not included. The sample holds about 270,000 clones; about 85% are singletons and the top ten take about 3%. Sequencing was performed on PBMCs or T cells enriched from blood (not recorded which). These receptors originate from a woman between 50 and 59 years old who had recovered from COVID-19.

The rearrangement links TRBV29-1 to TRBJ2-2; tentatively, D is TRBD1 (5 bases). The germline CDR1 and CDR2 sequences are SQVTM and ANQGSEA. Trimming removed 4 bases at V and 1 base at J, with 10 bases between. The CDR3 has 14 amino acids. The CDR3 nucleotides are TGCAGCGTTGGGACAATTATGAACACCGGGGAGCTGTTTTTT. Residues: CSVGTIMNTGELFF.

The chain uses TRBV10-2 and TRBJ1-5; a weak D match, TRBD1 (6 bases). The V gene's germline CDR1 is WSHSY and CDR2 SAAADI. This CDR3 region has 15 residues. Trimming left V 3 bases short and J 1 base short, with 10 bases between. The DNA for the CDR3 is TGCGCCAGCAGTGACGAGGGGGGGAGCAATCAGCCCCAGCATTTT. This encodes CASSDEGGSNQPQHF.

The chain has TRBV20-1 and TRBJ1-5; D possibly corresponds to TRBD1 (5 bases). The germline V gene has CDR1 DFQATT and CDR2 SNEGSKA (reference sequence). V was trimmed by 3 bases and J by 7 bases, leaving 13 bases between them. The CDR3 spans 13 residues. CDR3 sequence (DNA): TGCAGTGCTAGTAGGCAGGGATCCCAGCCCCAGCATTTT. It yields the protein CSASRQGSQPQHF.